This record concerns one T cell receptor beta chain sequence. The data originate from a study of patients and donors after allogeneic stem cell transplantation. Trimming removed 3 bases at V and 7 bases at J, with 10 bases between. Germline V gene data show CDR1 as MNHNY and CDR2 as SVGAGI (reference sequence). The CDR3 has 14 residues. MiXCR was run by TCRdb on the RT-PCR reads, yielding one entry per CDR3 protein. The table shows hundreds of thousands of distinct CDR3 sequences, with 38% occurring only once. The chain has TRBV6-6 and TRBJ1-6; a possible D gene is TRBD1 (6 bases). The source material was blood, either unsorted or a sorted T cell fraction (not recorded which). This clonotype originated in a human donor who was either an allogeneic HSCT recipient or a stem cell or donor lymphocyte infusion donor (not recorded which). It is not recorded whose cells these are; they may come from a transplant donor. The CDR3 spells CASSYTGRNSPLHF. DNA for the CDR3: TGTGCCAGCAGTTATACAGGGAGGAATTCACCCCTCCACTTT.